Listed here are 14 T cell receptor beta chains from one sample, sequenced in a study of shared clonotypes between healthy human individuals. The repertoire was sequenced with immunoSEQ multiplex PCR; TCRdb's copy has only in-frame clones and lacks some. The sample gives approximately 940,000 clones, 76% of which show up once; roughly 1.5% is in the top ten. Sequenced input: memory CD4+ T cells sorted from blood. Subset of the sample: CD45RA-negative fraction. Every receptor here comes from a young man in good health.

This clone occurred a few times. This chain's CDR3 is CASSVSGAAKNIQYF. Here the CDR3 DNA reads TGTGCCAGCAGTGTAAGCGGGGCAGCCAAAAACATTCAGTACTTC. The genes are TRBV2 and TRBJ2-4; 7 bases agree with TRBD2. The germline CDR1 and CDR2 sequences are SNHLY and FYNNEI. The CDR3 runs to 15 residues. With V trimmed by 4 bases and J by 0 bases, 3 bases remained unmatched.

The gene calls are TRBV19 and TRBJ2-1; 10 nucleotides align to TRBD2. The CDR3 has 14 amino acids. V dropped 8 bases and J dropped 6; count of bases not matched to a gene: 7. The germline V gene has CDR1 LNHDA and CDR2 SQIVND (reference sequence). CDR3 nucleotides: TGTGCCAGTGCTAGCGGGAGTTATAGCAATGAGCAGTTCTTC. This encodes CASASGSYSNEQFF. Full variable domain (outside the CDR3, taken from reference TRBV19 and TRBJ2-1): DGGITQSPKYLFRKEGQNVTLSCEQNLNHDAMYWYRQDPGQGLRLIYYSQIVNDFQKGDIAEGYSVSREKKESFPLTVTSAQKNPTAFYLCASASGSYSNEQFFGPGTRLTVL.

This sequence joins TRBV7-2 and TRBJ2-3, with D possibly matching TRBD2 (5 bases). Germline V gene sequence: CDR1 SGHTA, CDR2 FQGNSA. The CDR3 runs 18 residues. The V end lost 5 bases, the J end lost 2 bases, and 23 bases lay between the germline ends. CDR3 bases: TGTGCCAGCAGCCTCCTTCCCCCCCGACTAAGTAACACAGATACGCAGTATTTT. This sequence encodes CASSLLPPRLSNTDTQYF. The full variable domain, its missing parts supplied by reference TRBV7-2 and TRBJ2-3, is GAGVSQSPSNKVTEKGKDVELRCDPISGHTALYWYRQSLGQGLEFLIYFQGNSAPDKSGLPSDRFSAERTGGSVSTLTIQRTQQEDSAVYLCASSLLPPRLSNTDTQYFGPGTRLTVL.

The chain couples TRBV19 to TRBJ1-1; D gene unclear. Germline assignment: CDR1 LNHDA and CDR2 SQIVND (reference sequence). Deletions cut 2 bases from V and 7 bases from J, with 14 bases between. This CDR3 contains 14 residues. The CDR3 DNA follows: TGTGCCAGTAGTATAACCGCGCCTGCTCGTGAAGCTTTCTTT. Translation: CASSITAPAREAFF.

The J gene is TRBJ1-1, the V gene TRBV5-1; 10 bases line up with TRBD1. The CDR3 is 14 residues long. The junction had 8 bases not matched to a gene; V was cut back by 4 bases and J by 8 bases. CDR1 and CDR2 from the germline V gene are SGHRS and YFSETQ. The CDR3, as DNA: TGCGCCAGCAGCAGGGGGACAGGGGCAAACGAAGCTTTCTTT. As protein: CASSRGTGANEAFF.

This chain links TRBV5-1 with TRBJ2-2; D gene ambiguous. This CDR3 comprises 20 residues. The V gene's germline CDR1 is SGHRS and CDR2 YFSETQ. Trimming took 0 bases from V and 0 from J, leaving 21 bases between them. CDR3: CASSLGPSRKMSANTGELFF. The CDR3 region has the DNA TGCGCCAGCAGCTTGGGGCCCTCCCGGAAGATGAGCGCGAACACCGGGGAGCTGTTTTTT.

This clone was picked up a small number of times. Other DNA sequences in this specimen translate into the identical CDR3. In DNA, the CDR3 is TGCGCCAGCAGAGTTGGAGGCACTGAAGCTTTCTTT. Its protein is CASRVGGTEAFF. The chain is built from TRBV10-2 and TRBJ1-1; D call uncertain. The CDR3 contains 12 residues. V was shortened by 6 bases and J by 4 bases, with 9 bases between the two germline ends. CDR1 is WSHSY, CDR2 SAAADI, per germline.

The chain carries TRBV7-2 and TRBJ1-6; no clear D gene. The V end lost 4 bases, the J end lost 10 bases, and 17 bases lay between the germline ends. The CDR3 extends over 15 amino acids. Germline V CDR1 and CDR2: SGHTA, FQGNSA. CDR3 DNA sequence: TGTGCCAGCAGCTCCCTGGTAGCAGGTCAATCACCCCTCCACTTT. Protein sequence: CASSSLVAGQSPLHF.

This chain links TRBV18 with TRBJ2-7, with TRBD1 as a possible D gene (6 bases). The V end was cut by 4 bases, the J end by 3 bases, with 13 bases between. The CDR3 contains 14 residues. Germline V gene data show CDR1 as KGHSH and CDR2 as LQKENI. CDR3 sequence (DNA): TGTGCCAGCTCACGGACAGAAGGCGGCTACGAGCAGTACTTC. Translated: CASSRTEGGYEQYF.

The rearrangement uses TRBV5-6 and TRBJ2-2; TRBD2 matches at 8 bases. The CDR3 loop spans 16 amino acids. V lost 4 bases to trimming and J lost 2 bases; unmatched junction nucleotides: 7. The germline CDR1 and CDR2 sequences are SGHDT and YYEEEE. The CDR3 is CASSLIGLANTGELFF. DNA of the CDR3: TGTGCCAGCAGCCTGATCGGACTAGCAAACACCGGGGAGCTGTTTTTT.

Turning to this clone: With a much larger clone just one base away, this may be a read error. This same CDR3 is encoded by further DNA sequences in the sample. The chain is built from TRBV5-6 and TRBJ2-1; D is uncertain. V dropped 4 bases and J dropped 4 bases, with 3 bases sitting between them. Germline V CDR1 and CDR2: SGHDT, YYEEEE. This CDR3 has 11 amino acids. The CDR3 reads CASSLYNEQFF. CDR3 in DNA: TGTGCCAGCAGCCTATACAATGAGCAGTTCTTC.

The J gene is TRBJ2-3, the V gene TRBV28; tentative D call: TRBD2 (7 bases). The CDR3 spans 14 residues. Per germline, CDR1 MDHEN and CDR2 SYDVKM. The germline V and J ends were trimmed by 2 bases and 6 bases, with 12 bases remaining between them. The CDR3 nucleotides read TGTGCCAGCAGTTTACCGGGGGGCCCCGATACGCAGTATTTT. It specifies CASSLPGGPDTQYF. The full variable domain, completed using reference TRBV28 and TRBJ2-3, is DVKVTQSSRYLVKRTGEKVFLECVQDMDHENMFWYRQDPGLGLRLIYFSYDVKMKEKGDIPEGYSVSREKKERFSLILESASTNQTSMYLCASSLPGGPDTQYFGPGTRLTVL.

The V call is TRBV28, the J call TRBJ2-1, with unresolved D. The V gene's germline CDR1 is MDHEN and CDR2 SYDVKM. The V end was cut by 4 bases, the J end by 5 bases, with 15 bases between. CDR3 length: 15 residues. CDR3 nucleotide sequence: TGTGCCAGCAGTTCCGTCGTCAGGTCAAACAATGAGCAGTTCTTC. This encodes CASSSVVRSNNEQFF.

The chain combines TRBV28 with TRBJ1-4; D ambiguous. Trimming stripped 5 bases from V and 5 bases from J, with 21 bases between. The CDR3 has 17 residues. Germline CDR1 and CDR2: MDHEN and SYDVKM. In nucleotides, the CDR3 is TGTGCCAGCAGTACACCCTACAAGCCAGAGATGAATGAAAAACTGTTTTTT. Its translation: CASSTPYKPEMNEKLFF.